One T cell receptor beta chain is described in this entry. As yet, its antigen is unknown. TCR beta CDR3 region amplification was performed from RNA transcripts. The HTBI primer set drove a first-round RT-PCR of the TCR CDR3. MiXCR, applied by TCRdb to the multiplex PCR reads, yields one record per CDR3 protein. The sample comprises around 690,000 distinct CDR3 sequences, 15% to 20% of which are singletons, and around 15% rests with the top ten. This record belongs to a study of T cells in Graves' hyperthyroidism and ophthalmopathy. Notes on the study in general: Ophthalmopathy was distinguished from stable hyperthyroidism by 13 V-J signatures.

Researchers defined stable Graves' hyperthyroidism as no ophthalmopathy progression within 18 months. This clonotype originated in a man in his fifties with Graves' hyperthyroidism. The source material was blood.

The CDR3 sequence: CASSQLLGVIHEQYF. The CDR3 nucleotides are TGCGCCAGCAGCCAACTCCTGGGGGTTATCCACGAGCAGTACTTC. This chain uses TRBV4-1 with TRBJ2-7; D could derive from TRBD1 or TRBD2 (5 bases each). Germline CDR1 reads MGHRA; CDR2 reads YSYEKL. V lost 2 bases, J lost 5 bases, and 16 bases lay in between. The CDR3 length is 15 residues.